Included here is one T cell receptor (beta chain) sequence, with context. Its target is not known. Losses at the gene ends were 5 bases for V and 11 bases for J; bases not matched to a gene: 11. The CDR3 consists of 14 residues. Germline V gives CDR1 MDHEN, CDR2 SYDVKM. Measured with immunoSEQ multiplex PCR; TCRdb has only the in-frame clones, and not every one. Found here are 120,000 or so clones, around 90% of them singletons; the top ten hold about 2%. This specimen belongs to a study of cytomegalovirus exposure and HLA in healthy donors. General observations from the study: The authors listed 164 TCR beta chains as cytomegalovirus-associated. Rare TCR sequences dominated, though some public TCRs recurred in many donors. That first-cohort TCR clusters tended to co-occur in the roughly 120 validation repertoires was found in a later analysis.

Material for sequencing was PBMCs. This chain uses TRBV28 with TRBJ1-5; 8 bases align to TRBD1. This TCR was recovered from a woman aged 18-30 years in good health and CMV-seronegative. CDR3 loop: CASSRDRRRRAQHF. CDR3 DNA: TGTGCCAGCAGTAGGGACAGGCGACGCCGGGCCCAGCATTTT.